Here is one TCR beta chain with its context. This sample is drawn from a study of blood T cell repertoires in COVID-19. As for the study in general: There were acute and convalescent COVID-19 samples, and they came from the United States, Italy and Spain. T cells, B-cell-depleted T cells, or PBMCs supplied cDNA or gDNA.

Germline V gene lookup returns CDR1 LNHDA and CDR2 SQIVND (reference sequence). The CDR3 is 17 amino acids. V shed 2 bases and J shed 0 bases, with 14 bases lying between them. Methods used by the authors: The assay estimated nucleated cells by amplifying reference gene primers. The assay was immunoSEQ multiplex PCR, and TCRdb's table has in-frame clones only and misses some. That table supplies the V and J calls and clone size; D and trimming were determined from the DNA. This sample has 90,000 to 120,000 clones, with about 79% found just once. The sequence came from an elderly woman with active or convalescent COVID-19. The gene calls are TRBV19 and TRBJ1-3, with D uncertain. Sequencing input: peripheral blood. The CDR3 sequence: CASSIRFDGNSGNTIYF. The CDR3 DNA is TGTGCCAGTAGTATACGGTTCGACGGGAACTCTGGAAACACCATATATTTT.